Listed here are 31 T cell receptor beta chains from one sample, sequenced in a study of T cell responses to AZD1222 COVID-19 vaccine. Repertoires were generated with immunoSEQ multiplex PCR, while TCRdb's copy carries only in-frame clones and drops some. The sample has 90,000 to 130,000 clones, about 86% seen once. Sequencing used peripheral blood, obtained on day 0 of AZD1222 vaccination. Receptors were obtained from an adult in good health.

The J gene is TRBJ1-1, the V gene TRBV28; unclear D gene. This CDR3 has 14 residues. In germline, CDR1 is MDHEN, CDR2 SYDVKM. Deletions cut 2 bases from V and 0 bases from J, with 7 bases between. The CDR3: CASSLGAVNTEAFF. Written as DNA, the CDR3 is TGTGCCAGCAGTTTAGGTGCAGTGAACACTGAAGCTTTCTTT.

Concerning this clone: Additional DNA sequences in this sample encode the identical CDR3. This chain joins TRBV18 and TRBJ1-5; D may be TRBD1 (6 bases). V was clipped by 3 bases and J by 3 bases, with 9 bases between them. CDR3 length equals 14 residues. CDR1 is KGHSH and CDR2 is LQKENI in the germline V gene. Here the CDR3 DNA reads TGTGCCAGCTCACCGCAGGGGATCAATCAGCCCCAGCATTTT. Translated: CASSPQGINQPQHF. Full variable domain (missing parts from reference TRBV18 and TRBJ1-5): NAGVMQNPRHLVRRRGQEARLRCSPMKGHSHVYWYRQLPEEGLKFMVYLQKENIIDESGMPKERFSAEFPKEGPSILRIQQVVRGDSAAYFCASSPQGINQPQHFGDGTRLSIL.

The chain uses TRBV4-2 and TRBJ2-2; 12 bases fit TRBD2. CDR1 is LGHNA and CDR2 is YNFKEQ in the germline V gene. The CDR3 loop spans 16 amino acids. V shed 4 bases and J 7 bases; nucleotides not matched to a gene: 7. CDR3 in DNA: TGTGCCAGCAGCCCTGAACTAGCGGGAGGAAACGGGGAGCTGTTTTTT. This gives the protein CASSPELAGGNGELFF.

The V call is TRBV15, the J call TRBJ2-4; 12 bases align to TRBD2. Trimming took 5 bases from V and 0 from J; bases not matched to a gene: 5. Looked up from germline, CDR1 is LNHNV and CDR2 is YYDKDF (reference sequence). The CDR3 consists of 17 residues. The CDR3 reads CATSPRTSGVAKNIQYF. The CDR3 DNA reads TGTGCCACCAGCCCTCGGACTAGCGGGGTAGCCAAAAACATTCAGTACTTC.

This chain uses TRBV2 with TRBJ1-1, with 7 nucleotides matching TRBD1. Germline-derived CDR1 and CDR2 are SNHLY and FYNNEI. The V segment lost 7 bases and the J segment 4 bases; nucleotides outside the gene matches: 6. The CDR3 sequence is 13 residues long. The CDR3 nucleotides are TGTGCCAGCACCCCAGACAGGGCCACTGAAGCTTTCTTT. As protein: CASTPDRATEAFF. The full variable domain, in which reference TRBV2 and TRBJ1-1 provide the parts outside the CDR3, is EPEVTQTPSHQVTQMGQEVILRCVPISNHLYFYWYRQILGQKVEFLVSFYNNEISEKSEIFDDQFSVERPDGSNFTLKIRSTKLEDSAMYFCASTPDRATEAFFGQGTRLTVV.

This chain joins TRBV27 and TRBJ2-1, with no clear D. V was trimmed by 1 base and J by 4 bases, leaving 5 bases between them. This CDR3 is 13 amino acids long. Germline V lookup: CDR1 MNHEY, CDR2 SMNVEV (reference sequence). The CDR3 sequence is CASSLFEYNEQFF. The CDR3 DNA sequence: TGTGCCAGCAGTTTATTTGAGTACAATGAGCAGTTCTTC.

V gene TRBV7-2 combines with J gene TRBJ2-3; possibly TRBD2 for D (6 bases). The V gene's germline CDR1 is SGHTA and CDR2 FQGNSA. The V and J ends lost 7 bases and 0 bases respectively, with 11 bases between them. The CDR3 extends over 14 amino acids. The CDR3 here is CASKEGASTDTQYF. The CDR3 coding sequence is TGTGCCAGCAAGGAGGGCGCCAGCACAGATACGCAGTATTTT.

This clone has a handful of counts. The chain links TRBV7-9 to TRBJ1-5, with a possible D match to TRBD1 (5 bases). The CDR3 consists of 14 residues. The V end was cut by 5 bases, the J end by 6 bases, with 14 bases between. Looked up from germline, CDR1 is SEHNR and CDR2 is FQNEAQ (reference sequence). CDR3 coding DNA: TGTGCCAGCAGCCCGGAATCTAGGGGTCAGCCCCAGCATTTT. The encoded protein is CASSPESRGQPQHF.

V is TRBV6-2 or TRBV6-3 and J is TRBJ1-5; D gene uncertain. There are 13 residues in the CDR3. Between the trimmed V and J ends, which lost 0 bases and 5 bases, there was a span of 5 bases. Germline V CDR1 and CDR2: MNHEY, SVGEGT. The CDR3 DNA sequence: TGTGCCAGCAGTTACTCAGGTGATCAGCCCCAGCATTTT. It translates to CASSYSGDQPQHF.

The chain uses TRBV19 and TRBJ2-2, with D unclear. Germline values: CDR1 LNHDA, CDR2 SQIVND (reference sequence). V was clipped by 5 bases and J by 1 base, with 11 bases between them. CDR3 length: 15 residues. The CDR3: CASSSWAENTGELFF. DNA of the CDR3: TGTGCCAGTAGTTCCTGGGCAGAGAACACCGGGGAGCTGTTTTTT.

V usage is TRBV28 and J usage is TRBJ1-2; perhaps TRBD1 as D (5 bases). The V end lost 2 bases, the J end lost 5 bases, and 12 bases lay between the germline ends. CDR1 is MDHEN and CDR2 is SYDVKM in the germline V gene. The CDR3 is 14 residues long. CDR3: CASSLPTGGYGYTF. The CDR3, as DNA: TGTGCCAGCAGTTTACCGACGGGGGGATATGGCTACACCTTC.

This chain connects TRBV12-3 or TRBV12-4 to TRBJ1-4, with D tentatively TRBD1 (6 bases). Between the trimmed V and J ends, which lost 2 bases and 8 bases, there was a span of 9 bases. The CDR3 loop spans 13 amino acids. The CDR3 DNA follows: TGTGCCAGCAGTTTATACAGGGAAGAAAAACTGTTTTTT. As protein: CASSLYREEKLFF.

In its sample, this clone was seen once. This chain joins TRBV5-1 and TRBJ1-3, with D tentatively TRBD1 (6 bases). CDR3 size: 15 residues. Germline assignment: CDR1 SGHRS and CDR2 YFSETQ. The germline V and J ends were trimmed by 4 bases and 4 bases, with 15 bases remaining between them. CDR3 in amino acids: CASSLVGGTGNTIYF. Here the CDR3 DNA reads TGCGCCAGCAGCCTCGTCGGGGGCACCGGAAACACCATATATTTT.

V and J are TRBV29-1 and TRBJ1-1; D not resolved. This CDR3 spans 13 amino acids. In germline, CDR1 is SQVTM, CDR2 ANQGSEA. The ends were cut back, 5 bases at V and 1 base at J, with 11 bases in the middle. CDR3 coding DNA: TGCAGCGTTCAGACCGATCAGAACACTGAAGCTTTCTTT. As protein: CSVQTDQNTEAFF.

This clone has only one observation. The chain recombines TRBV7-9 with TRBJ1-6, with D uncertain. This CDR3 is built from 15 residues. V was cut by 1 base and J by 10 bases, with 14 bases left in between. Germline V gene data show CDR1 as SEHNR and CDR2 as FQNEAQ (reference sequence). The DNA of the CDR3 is TGTGCCAGCAGCTTAGTACGGGCCTCAAACTCACCCCTCCACTTT. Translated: CASSLVRASNSPLHF.

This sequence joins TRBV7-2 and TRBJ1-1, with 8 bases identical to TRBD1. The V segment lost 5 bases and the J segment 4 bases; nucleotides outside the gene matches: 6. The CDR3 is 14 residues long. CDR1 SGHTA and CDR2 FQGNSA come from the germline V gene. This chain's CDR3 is CASSPGGGGTEAFF. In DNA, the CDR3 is TGTGCCAGCAGCCCAGGGGGCGGTGGCACTGAAGCTTTCTTT.

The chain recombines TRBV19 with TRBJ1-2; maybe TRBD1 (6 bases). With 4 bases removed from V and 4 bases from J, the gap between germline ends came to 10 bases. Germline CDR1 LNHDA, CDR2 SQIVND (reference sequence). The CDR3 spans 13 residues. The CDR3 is CASSTGAFYGYTF. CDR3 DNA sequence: TGTGCCAGTAGTACGGGGGCCTTCTATGGCTACACCTTC.

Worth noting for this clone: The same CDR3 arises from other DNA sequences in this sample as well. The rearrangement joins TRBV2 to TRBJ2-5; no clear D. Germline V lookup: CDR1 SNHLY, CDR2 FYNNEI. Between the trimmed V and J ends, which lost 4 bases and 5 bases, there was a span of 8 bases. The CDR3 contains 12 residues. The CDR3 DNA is TGTGCCAGCAGTGTCCGGGCGGAGACCCAGTACTTC. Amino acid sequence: CASSVRAETQYF.

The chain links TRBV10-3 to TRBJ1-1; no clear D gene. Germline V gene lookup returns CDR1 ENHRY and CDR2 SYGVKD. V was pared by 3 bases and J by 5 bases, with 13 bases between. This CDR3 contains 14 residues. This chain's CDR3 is CAISDIEGRTEAFF. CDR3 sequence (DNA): TGTGCCATCAGTGATATTGAGGGTCGGACTGAAGCTTTCTTT.

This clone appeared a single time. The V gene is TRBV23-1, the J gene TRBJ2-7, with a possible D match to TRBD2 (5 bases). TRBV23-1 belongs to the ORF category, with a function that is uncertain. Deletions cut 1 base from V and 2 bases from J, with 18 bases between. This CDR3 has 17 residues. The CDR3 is CASSQWAGPPATYEQYF. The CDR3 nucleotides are TGCGCCAGCAGTCAATGGGCGGGCCCCCCGGCAACCTACGAGCAGTACTTC.

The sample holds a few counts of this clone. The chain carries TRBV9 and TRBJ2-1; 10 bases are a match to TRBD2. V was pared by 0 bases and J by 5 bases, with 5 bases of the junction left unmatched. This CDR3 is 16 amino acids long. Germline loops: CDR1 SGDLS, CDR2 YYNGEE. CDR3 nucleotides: TGTGCCAGCAGCGTAGAAGCTAGCGGGAGCGACAATGAGCAGTTCTTC. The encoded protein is CASSVEASGSDNEQFF.

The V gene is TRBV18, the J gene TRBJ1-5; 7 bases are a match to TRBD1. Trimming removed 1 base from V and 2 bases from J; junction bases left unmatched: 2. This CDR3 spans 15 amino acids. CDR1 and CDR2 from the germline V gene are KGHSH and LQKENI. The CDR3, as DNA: TGTGCCAGCTCACCACAAACAGGGGGCAATCAGCCCCAGCATTTT. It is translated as CASSPQTGGNQPQHF.

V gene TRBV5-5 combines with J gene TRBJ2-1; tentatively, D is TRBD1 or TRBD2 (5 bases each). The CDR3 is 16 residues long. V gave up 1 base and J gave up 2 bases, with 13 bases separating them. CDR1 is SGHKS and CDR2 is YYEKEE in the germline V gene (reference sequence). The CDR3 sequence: CASSLSWDQAYNEQFF. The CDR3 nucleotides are TGTGCCAGCAGCTTGTCTTGGGACCAAGCCTACAATGAGCAGTTCTTC.

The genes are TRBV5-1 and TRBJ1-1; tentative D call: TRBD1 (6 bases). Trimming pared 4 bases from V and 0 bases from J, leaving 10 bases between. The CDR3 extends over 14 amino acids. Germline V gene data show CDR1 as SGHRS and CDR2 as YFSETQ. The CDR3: CASSRDTLNTEAFF. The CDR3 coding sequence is TGCGCCAGCAGCAGGGACACCTTGAACACTGAAGCTTTCTTT. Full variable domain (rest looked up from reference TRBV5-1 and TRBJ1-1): KAGVTQTPRYLIKTRGQQVTLSCSPISGHRSVSWYQQTPGQGLQFLFEYFSETQRNKGNFPGRFSGRQFSNSRSEMNVSTLELGDSALYLCASSRDTLNTEAFFGQGTRLTVV.

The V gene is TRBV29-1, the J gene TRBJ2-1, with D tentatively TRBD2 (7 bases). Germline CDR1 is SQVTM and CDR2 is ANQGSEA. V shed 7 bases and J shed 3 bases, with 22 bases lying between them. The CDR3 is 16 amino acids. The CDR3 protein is CSAGMGGQVGYNEQFF. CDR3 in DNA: TGCAGCGCAGGAATGGGGGGGCAGGTCGGCTACAATGAGCAGTTCTTC.

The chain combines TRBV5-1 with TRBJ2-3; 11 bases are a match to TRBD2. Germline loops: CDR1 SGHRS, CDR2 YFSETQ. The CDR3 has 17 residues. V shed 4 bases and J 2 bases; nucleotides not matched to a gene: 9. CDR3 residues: CASSPSGTSGTTDTQYF. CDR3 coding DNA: TGCGCCAGCAGCCCGTCCGGGACTAGCGGCACCACAGATACGCAGTATTTT. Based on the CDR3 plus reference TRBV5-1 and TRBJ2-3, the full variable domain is KAGVTQTPRYLIKTRGQQVTLSCSPISGHRSVSWYQQTPGQGLQFLFEYFSETQRNKGNFPGRFSGRQFSNSRSEMNVSTLELGDSALYLCASSPSGTSGTTDTQYFGPGTRLTVL.

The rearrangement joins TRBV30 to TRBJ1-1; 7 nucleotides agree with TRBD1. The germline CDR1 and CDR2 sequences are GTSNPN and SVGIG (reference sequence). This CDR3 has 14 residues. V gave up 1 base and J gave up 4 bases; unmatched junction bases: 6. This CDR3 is CAWSELQGGTEAFF. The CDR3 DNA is TGTGCCTGGAGTGAGCTTCAGGGGGGCACTGAAGCTTTCTTT.

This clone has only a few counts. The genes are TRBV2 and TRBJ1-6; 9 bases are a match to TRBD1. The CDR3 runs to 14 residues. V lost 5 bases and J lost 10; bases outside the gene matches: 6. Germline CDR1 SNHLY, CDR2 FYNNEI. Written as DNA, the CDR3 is TGTGCCAGCAGTCCGGGACAGGGCTGGTCACCCCTCCACTTT. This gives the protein CASSPGQGWSPLHF.

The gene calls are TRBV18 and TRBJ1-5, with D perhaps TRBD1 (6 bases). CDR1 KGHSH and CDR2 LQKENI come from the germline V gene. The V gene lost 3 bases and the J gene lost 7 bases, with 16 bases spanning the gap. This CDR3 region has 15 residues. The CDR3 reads CASSPGPGEGQPQHF. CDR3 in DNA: TGTGCCAGCTCACCGGGACCAGGGGAGGGACAGCCCCAGCATTTT. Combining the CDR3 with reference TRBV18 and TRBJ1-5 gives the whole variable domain NAGVMQNPRHLVRRRGQEARLRCSPMKGHSHVYWYRQLPEEGLKFMVYLQKENIIDESGMPKERFSAEFPKEGPSILRIQQVVRGDSAAYFCASSPGPGEGQPQHFGDGTRLSIL.

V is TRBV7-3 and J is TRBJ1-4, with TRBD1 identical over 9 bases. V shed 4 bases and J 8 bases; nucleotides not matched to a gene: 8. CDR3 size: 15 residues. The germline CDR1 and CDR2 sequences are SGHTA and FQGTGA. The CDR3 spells CASSSGQGSVEKLFF. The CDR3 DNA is TGTGCCAGCAGCTCCGGACAGGGGAGCGTAGAAAAACTGTTTTTT.

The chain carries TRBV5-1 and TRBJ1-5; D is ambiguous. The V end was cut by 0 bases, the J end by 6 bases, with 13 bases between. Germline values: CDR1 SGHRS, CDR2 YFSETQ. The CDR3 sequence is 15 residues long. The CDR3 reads CASSLEGVVGQPQHF. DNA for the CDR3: TGCGCCAGCAGCTTGGAAGGCGTCGTAGGTCAGCCCCAGCATTTT.